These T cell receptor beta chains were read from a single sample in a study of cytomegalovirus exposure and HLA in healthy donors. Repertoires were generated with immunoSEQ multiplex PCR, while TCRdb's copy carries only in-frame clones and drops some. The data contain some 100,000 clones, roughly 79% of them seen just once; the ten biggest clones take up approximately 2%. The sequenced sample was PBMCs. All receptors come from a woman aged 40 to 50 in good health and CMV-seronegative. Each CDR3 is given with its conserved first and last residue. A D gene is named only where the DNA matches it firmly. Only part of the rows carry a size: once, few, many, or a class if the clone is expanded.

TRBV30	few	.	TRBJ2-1	CAWSVGGALGQFF	TGTGCCTGGAGTGTAGGAGGAGCCCTTGGGCAGTTCTTC
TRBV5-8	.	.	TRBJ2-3	CASSVSITGINTDTQYF	TGTGCCAGCAGCGTCAGTATTACAGGGATCAACACAGATACGCAGTATTTT
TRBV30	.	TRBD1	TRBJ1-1	CACNRDSNNAFF	TGTGCCTGTAACCGGGACAGTAATAATGCTTTCTTT
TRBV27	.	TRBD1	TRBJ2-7	CASSLGRTGFYEQYF	TGTGCCAGCAGTTTGGGGAGGACAGGGTTCTACGAGCAGTACTTC
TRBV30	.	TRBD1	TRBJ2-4	CAWSYNTGGQNIQYF	TGTGCCTGGAGTTACAACACAGGGGGCCAAAACATTCAGTACTTC
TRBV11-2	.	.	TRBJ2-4	CASSPSSAKNIQYF	TGTGCCAGCAGCCCCTCGAGTGCCAAAAACATTCAGTACTTC
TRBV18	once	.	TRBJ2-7	CASSPRTDYEQYF	TGTGCCAGCTCACCCCGGACAGACTACGAGCAGTACTTC
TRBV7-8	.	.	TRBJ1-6	CASSLGGRSSYNSPLHF	TGTGCCAGCAGCCTCGGGGGACGGAGCTCCTATAATTCACCCCTCCACTTT
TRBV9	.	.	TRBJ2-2	CASSVTGHTGELFF	TGTGCCAGCAGCGTTACAGGGCACACCGGGGAGCTGTTTTTT
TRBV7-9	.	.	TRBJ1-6	CSSSSPRGSENNSPLHF	TGTTCCAGCAGCTCCCCCCGGGGGTCGGAAAATAATTCACCCCTCCACTTT
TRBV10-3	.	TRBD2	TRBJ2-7	CAIRPGLAAYEQYF	TGTGCCATCAGACCGGGACTAGCGGCCTACGAGCAGTACTTC
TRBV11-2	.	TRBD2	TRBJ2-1	CASSTLAAYNEQFF	TGTGCCAGCAGCACACTAGCGGCCTACAATGAGCAGTTCTTC
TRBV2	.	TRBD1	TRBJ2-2	CASSWDRGQGELFF	TGTGCCAGCAGTTGGGACAGGGGGCAGGGGGAGCTGTTTTTT
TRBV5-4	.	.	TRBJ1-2	CASSLLGAGYTF	TGTGCCAGCAGCTTGTTGGGGGCTGGCTACACCTTC
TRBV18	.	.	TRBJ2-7	CASSPDSSYEQYF	TGTGCCAGCTCACCCGACAGTTCCTACGAGCAGTACTTC
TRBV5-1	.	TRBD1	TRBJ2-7	CASSWTGAIYEQYF	TGCGCCAGCAGCTGGACAGGGGCGATTTACGAGCAGTACTTC
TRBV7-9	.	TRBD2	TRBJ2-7	CASSKTSGRFDEQYF	TGTGCCAGCAGCAAAACTAGCGGGAGGTTTGATGAGCAGTACTTC
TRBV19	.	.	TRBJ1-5	CASSISGYNQPQHF	TGTGCCAGTAGTATTTCAGGGTACAATCAGCCCCAGCATTTT
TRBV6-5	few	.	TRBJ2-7	CASSTGGKSYEQYF	TGTGCCAGCAGCACCGGGGGAAAGTCCTACGAGCAGTACTTC
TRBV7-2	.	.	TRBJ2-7	CASSTDPGHYEQYF	TGTGCCAGCAGCACAGATCCGGGACACTACGAGCAGTACTTC
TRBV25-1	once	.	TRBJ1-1	CASTLGGMSTEAFF	TGTGCCAGCACCCTTGGAGGGATGAGCACTGAAGCTTTCTTT
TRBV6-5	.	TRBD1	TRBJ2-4	CASRPGTENIQYF	TGTGCCAGCAGACCTGGGACAGAAAACATTCAGTACTTC
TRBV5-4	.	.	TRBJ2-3	CASSFRDTQYF	TGTGCCAGCAGCTTTAGAGATACGCAGTATTTT
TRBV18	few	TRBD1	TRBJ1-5	CASSPPGQGANQPQHF	TGTGCCAGCTCACCTCCGGGACAGGGGGCGAATCAGCCCCAGCATTTT
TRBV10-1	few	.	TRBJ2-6	CASSLGHSGANVLTF	TGCGCCAGCAGTTTGGGACACTCTGGGGCCAACGTCCTGACTTTC
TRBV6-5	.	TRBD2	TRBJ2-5	CASSVLSGGETQYF	TGTGCCAGCAGCGTATTAAGCGGGGGGGAGACCCAGTACTTC
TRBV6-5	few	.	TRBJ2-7	CASSYSPGGEYEQYF	TGTGCCAGCAGTTACTCCCCCGGCGGGGAGTACGAGCAGTACTTC
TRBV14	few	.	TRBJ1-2	CASSQVSGNGYTF	TGTGCCAGCAGCCAAGTCTCAGGGAATGGCTACACCTTC
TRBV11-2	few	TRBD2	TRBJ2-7	CASSLRARGDYEQYF	TGTGCCAGCAGCTTACGGGCGCGGGGGGACTACGAGCAGTACTTC
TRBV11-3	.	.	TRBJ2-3	CASSLGQPTDTQYF	TGTGCCAGCAGCTTGGGACAACCCACAGATACGCAGTATTTT
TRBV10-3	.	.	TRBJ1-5	CAISESRGDQPQHF	TGTGCCATCAGTGAGTCCCGGGGGGATCAGCCCCAGCATTTT
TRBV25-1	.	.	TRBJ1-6	CASEANLGRYNSPLHF	TGTGCCAGCGAGGCCAACTTGGGGCGTTATAATTCACCCCTCCACTTT
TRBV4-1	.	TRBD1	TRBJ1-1	CASSMGQGGLLNTEAFF	TGCGCCAGCAGTATGGGACAGGGCGGGCTACTGAACACTGAAGCTTTCTTT
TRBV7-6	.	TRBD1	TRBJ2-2	CASSLATGGVGELFF	TGTGCCAGCAGCTTGGCGACAGGGGGCGTCGGGGAGCTGTTTTTT
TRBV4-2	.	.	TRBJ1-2	CASSQDRSGVGGYTF	TGTGCCAGCAGCCAGGATAGATCAGGGGTTGGCGGCTACACCTTC
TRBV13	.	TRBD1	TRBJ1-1	CASSLGGTDSHTEAFF	TGTGCCAGCAGCTTAGGAGGGACAGATAGCCACACTGAAGCTTTCTTT
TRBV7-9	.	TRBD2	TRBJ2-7	CSSSSQREGSYEQYF	TGTTCCAGCAGCTCACAGCGGGAGGGCTCCTACGAGCAGTACTTC
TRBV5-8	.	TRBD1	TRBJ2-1	CASSKGADRGFSEQFF	TGTGCCAGCAGCAAGGGGGCGGACAGGGGCTTCAGTGAGCAGTTCTTC
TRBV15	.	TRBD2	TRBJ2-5	CATSTLGLAGGQETQYF	TGTGCCACCAGCACTCTGGGGCTAGCGGGGGGACAAGAGACCCAGTACTTC
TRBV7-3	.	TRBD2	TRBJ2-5	CASSPGGGLKTQYF	TGTGCCAGCAGCCCCGGGGGGGGGCTAAAGACCCAGTACTTC
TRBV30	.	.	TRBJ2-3	CAWSGGKTDTQYF	TGTGCCTGGAGTGGAGGGAAAACAGATACGCAGTATTTT
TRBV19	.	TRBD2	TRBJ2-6	CASSSPFLAEVSGANVLTF	TGTGCCAGTAGTTCCCCTTTTCTAGCGGAAGTCTCTGGGGCCAACGTCCTGACTTTC
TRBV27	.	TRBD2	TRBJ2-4	CASSQREYGIQYF	TGTGCCAGCAGTCAGCGGGAGTACGGCATTCAGTACTTC
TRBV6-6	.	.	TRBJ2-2	CASSYSSGQNTGELFF	TGTGCCAGCAGTTACTCATCAGGGCAGAACACCGGGGAGCTGTTTTTT
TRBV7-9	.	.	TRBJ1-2	CSSSFMPDYGYTF	TGTTCCAGCAGCTTTATGCCAGACTATGGCTACACCTTC
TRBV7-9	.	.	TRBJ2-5	CASSLEGDTAQYF	TGTGCCAGCAGCTTAGAGGGGGACACCGCCCAGTACTTC
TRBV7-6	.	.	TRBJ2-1	CASSLGGHGNEQFF	TGTGCCAGCAGCTTAGGTGGGCATGGTAATGAGCAGTTCTTC
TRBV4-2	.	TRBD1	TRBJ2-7	CASSKGNTGVLSYEQYF	TGTGCCAGCAGCAAAGGCAACACAGGGGTCCTCTCCTACGAGCAGTACTTC
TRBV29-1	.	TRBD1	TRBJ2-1	CSAGDSGQKQFF	TGCAGCGCCGGGGACAGTGGGCAAAAGCAGTTCTTC
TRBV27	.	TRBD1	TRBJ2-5	CASSSTIKTGTQETQYF	TGTGCCAGCAGTTCCACGATCAAGACAGGGACACAAGAGACCCAGTACTTC
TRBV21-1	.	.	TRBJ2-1	CASSASGLAGATEQFF	TGTGCCAGCAGCGCATCGGGACTAGCGGGGGCTACTGAGCAGTTCTTC
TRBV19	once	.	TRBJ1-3	CASSTSGGLGKGNTIYF	TGTGCCAGTAGTACATCGGGGGGGCTGGGAAAAGGAAACACCATATATTTT
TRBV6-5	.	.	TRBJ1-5	CASSYSRGWEPQHF	TGTGCCAGCAGTTACTCGCGGGGCTGGGAGCCCCAGCATTTT
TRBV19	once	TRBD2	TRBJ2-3	CASSSSGSTDTQYF	TGTGCCAGTAGTTCTAGCGGGTCCACAGATACGCAGTATTTT
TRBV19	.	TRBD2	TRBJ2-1	CASSASGLAYNEQFF	TGTGCCAGTAGTGCCTCGGGACTAGCTTACAATGAGCAGTTCTTC
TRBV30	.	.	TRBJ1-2	CAWSVSLGADGYTF	TGTGCCTGGAGTGTATCTCTGGGGGCGGATGGCTACACCTTC
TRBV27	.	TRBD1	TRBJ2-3	CASSPNRGRESTDTQYF	TGTGCCAGCAGTCCGAACAGGGGGCGGGAGAGCACAGATACGCAGTATTTT
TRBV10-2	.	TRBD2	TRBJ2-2	CASLEGLGGELFF	TGCGCCAGCCTTGAGGGACTAGGGGGGGAGCTGTTTTTT
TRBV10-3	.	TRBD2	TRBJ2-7	CAISGTSGSKQYF	TGTGCCATCAGTGGGACTAGCGGATCAAAGCAGTACTTC
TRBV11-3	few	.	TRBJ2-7	CASSPQGAGEQYF	TGTGCCAGCAGCCCACAGGGAGCTGGAGAGCAGTACTTC